This T cell receptor beta chain is from a study of blood T cell repertoires in COVID-19. Study summary: The study drew acute and convalescent COVID-19 samples from the United States, Italy and Spain.

TCRdb's copy holds only in-frame clones and misses some; the assay was immunoSEQ multiplex PCR. The sample yields about 180,000 clones, roughly nine tenths seen once. V shed 6 bases and J shed 7 bases, with 15 bases lying between them. CDR3 length: 13 amino acids. The V gene's germline CDR1 is MNHEY and CDR2 SVGAGI. Input material: peripheral blood. The chain has TRBV6-5 and TRBJ1-2; D is ambiguous. The receptor was isolated from a woman aged 25 to 45 with active or convalescent COVID-19. The CDR3 loop is CASSLLRGGGYTF. CDR3 DNA: TGTGCCAGCAGCCTACTGCGGGGTGGTGGCTACACCTTC.